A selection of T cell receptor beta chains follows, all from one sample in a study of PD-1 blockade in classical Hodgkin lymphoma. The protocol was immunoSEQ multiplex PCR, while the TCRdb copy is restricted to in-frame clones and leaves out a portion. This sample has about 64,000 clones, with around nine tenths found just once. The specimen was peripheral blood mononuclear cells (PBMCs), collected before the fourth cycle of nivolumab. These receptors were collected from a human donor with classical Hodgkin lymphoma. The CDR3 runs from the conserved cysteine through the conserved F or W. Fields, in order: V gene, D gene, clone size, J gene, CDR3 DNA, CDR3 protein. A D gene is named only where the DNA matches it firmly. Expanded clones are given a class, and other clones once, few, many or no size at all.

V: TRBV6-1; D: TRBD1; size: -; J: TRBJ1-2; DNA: TGTGCCAGCAGTGAGAACTTCGGGACAGGGGGCTTTAACTATGGCTACACCTTC; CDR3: CASSENFGTGGFNYGYTF
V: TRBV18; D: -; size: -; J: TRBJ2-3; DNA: TGTGCCAGCTCATGGGACGGAAGCACAGATACGCAGTATTTT; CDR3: CASSWDGSTDTQYF
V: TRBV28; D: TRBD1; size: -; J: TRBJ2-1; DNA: TGTGCCAGCACTTCGCCCAGGGGGCAGTTAAATGAGCAGTTCTTC; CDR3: CASTSPRGQLNEQFF
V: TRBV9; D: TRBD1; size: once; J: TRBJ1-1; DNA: TGTGCCAGCAGCGTAGTCGCGGGACAGAGCTACATGAACACTGAAGCTTTCTTT; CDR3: CASSVVAGQSYMNTEAFF
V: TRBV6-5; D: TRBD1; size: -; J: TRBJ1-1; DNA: TGTGCCAGCAGTTTTACAGGGGGCCGGAACACTGAAGCTTTCTTT; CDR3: CASSFTGGRNTEAFF
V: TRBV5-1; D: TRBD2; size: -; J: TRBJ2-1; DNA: TGCGCCAGCAGAACTAGCGGTCCCTACAATGAGCAGTTCTTC; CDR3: CASRTSGPYNEQFF
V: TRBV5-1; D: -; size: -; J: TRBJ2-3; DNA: TGCGCCAGCTGCGACGACGGGATCCGCACAGATACGCAGTATTTT; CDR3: CASCDDGIRTDTQYF
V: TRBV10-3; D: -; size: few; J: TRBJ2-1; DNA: TGTGCCATCAGTGGGGGGAGGCTGAGCAATGAGCAGTTCTTC; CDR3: CAISGGRLSNEQFF
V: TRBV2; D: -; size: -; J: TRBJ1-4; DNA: TGTGCCAGCAGTGACCGCGGCACACAAAATGAAAAACTGTTTTTT; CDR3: CASSDRGTQNEKLFF
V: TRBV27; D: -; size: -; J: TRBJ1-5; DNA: TGTGCCAGCAGTCACACCCGGGGGGGGTCGATTGGCAATCAGCCCCAGCATTTT; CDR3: CASSHTRGGSIGNQPQHF
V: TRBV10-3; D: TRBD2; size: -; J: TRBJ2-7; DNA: TGTGCCATCAGGGGGACTAGCGGGAGGGCCGGGTACGAGCAGTACTTC; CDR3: CAIRGTSGRAGYEQYF
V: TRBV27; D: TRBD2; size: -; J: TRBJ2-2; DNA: TGTGCCAGCAGTTTCGACGGACGGGGGGGCTACACCGGGGAGCTGTTTTTT; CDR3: CASSFDGRGGYTGELFF
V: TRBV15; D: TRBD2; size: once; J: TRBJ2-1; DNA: TGTGCCACCCTTAGCGGGAGCTCCTACAATGAGCAGTTCTTC; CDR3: CATLSGSSYNEQFF
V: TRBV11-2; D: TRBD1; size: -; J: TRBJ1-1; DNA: TGTGCCAGCAGCCAACAACAGGGGACGAACACTGAAGCTTTCTTT; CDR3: CASSQQQGTNTEAFF
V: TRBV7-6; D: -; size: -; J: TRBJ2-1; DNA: TGTGCCAGCAGCTTAGAGGGCAATGAGCAGTTCTTC; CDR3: CASSLEGNEQFF
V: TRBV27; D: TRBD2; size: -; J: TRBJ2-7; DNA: TGTGCCAGCAGTTTATCTGCACTAGCGGGGTCCTACGAGCAGTACTTC; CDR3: CASSLSALAGSYEQYF
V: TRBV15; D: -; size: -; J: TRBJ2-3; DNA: TGTGCCACCAGCGACCAAAGGGTGGATACGCAGTATTTT; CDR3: CATSDQRVDTQYF
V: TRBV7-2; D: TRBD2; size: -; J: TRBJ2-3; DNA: TGTGCCAGCAGCCATTGGACTAGCAGCACAGATACGCAGTATTTT; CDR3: CASSHWTSSTDTQYF
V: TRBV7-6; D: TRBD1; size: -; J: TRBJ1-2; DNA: TGTGCCAGCAGCCCAGGGGGGGATAACTATGGCTACACCTTC; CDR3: CASSPGGDNYGYTF
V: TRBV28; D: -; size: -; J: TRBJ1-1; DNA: TGTGCCAGCAGTTTATCGAACACTGAAGCTTTCTTT; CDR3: CASSLSNTEAFF
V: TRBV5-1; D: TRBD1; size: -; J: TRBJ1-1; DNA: TGCGCCAGCAGCGGTTACAGGGGGCGCGACACTGAAGCTTTCTTT; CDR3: CASSGYRGRDTEAFF
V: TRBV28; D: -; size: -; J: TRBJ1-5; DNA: TGTGCCAGCAGACAATACGGGGGGGACAATCAGCCCCAGCATTTT; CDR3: CASRQYGGDNQPQHF
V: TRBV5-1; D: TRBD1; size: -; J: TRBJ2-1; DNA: TGCGCCAGCAGCTTAAGCTCGGGACAGGGTGAGCAGTTCTTC; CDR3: CASSLSSGQGEQFF
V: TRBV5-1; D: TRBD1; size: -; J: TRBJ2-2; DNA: TGCGCCAGCAGCTTGGGCGGACAGGGGGCCGGGGAGCTGTTTTTT; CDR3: CASSLGGQGAGELFF
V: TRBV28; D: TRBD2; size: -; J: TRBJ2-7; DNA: TGTGCCAGCAGCAGACTAGCGGGGAATTACGAGCAGTACTTC; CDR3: CASSRLAGNYEQYF
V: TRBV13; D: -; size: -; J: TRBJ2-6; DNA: TGTGCCAGCAGCTTAGGGTACGGCTCTGGGGCCAACGTCCTGACTTTC; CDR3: CASSLGYGSGANVLTF
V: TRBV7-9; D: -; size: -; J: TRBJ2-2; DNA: TGTGCCAGCAGCTTAGGGGTACTGCGAGGCGGGGAGCTGTTTTTT; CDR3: CASSLGVLRGGELFF
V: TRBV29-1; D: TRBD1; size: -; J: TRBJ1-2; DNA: TGCAGCGTTGAGCACAGGGGCCTCTATGGCTACACCTTC; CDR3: CSVEHRGLYGYTF